This TCR beta chain was captured in a study of a mutant IDH1 vaccine in newly diagnosed glioma. Study summary: Patients got radiotherapy, temozolomide, or both beforehand, and most got both. Visit V13 took place at week 47, and visit V12 happened at week 35.

Whole-study results and caveats: Vaccination induced immune responses in about 93% of patients.

In the case of this clone: The antigen is not known.

As to time point: week 35, safety follow-up. Vaccination comprised doses that each held 300 ug of mutant IDH1 20-mer peptide, plus topical imiquimod. Patients in the study were vaccinated eight times, receiving shots in weeks 1, 3, 5, 7, 11, 15, 19 and 23. Assay: immunoSEQ multiplex PCR; the TCRdb copy retains only in-frame clones and omits some. The profile covers approximately 61,000 clones, with more than 80% appearing a single time and roughly 5% taken by the ten largest. V dropped 1 base and J dropped 5 bases, with 11 bases sitting between them. CDR1 KGHSH and CDR2 LQKENI come from the germline V gene. The length of the CDR3 is 14 residues.

This specimen consisted of PBMCs, obtained from a glioma patient whose treatment included an IDH1 peptide vaccine. The V call is TRBV18, the J call TRBJ1-1; possible D gene TRBD1, 6 bases. This receptor was obtained from a man between 35 and 55 years old with glioma. This CDR3 reads CASSPRKGGTEAFF. For the CDR3, the DNA is TGTGCCAGCTCACCACGAAAGGGGGGTACTGAAGCTTTCTTT.